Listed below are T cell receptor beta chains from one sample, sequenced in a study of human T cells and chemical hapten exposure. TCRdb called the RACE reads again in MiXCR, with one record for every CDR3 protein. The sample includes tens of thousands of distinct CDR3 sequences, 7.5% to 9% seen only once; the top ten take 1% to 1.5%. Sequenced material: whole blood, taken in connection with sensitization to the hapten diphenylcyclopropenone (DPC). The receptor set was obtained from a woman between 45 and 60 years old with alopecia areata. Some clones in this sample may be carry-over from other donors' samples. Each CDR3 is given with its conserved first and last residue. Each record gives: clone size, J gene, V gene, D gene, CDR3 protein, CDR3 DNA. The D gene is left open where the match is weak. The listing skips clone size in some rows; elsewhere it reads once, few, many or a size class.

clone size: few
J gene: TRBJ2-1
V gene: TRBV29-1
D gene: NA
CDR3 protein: CSARGQSSSYNEQFF
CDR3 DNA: TGCAGCGCCCGAGGACAGTCGAGCTCCTACAATGAGCAGTTTTTC

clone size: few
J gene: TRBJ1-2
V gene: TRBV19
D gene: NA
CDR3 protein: CASSIPGFNYGYTF
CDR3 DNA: TGTGCCAGTAGTATTCCAGGGTTCAACTATGGCTACACCTTC

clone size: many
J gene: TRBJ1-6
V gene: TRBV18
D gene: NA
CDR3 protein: CASSPRSVNSPLHF
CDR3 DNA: TGTGCCAGCTCACCACGGTCAGTTAATTCACCCCTCCACTTT

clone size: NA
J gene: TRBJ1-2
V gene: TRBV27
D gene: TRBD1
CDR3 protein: CASRPYRGIGYGYTF
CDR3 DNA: TGTGCCAGCAGACCTTACAGGGGGATTGGCTATGGCTACACCTTC

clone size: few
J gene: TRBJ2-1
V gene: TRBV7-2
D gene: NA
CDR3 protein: CASSLVGSSYNEQFF
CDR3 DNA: TGTGCCAGCAGCTTAGTAGGTAGCTCCTACAATGAGCAGTTCTTC

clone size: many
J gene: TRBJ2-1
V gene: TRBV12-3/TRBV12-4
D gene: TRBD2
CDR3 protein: CATLAGGTYNEQFF
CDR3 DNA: TGTGCCACCCTAGCGGGAGGAACCTACAATGAGCAGTTCTTC

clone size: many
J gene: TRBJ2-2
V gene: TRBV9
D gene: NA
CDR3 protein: CASTVFGDTGELFF
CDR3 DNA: TGTGCCAGCACCGTTTTCGGAGACACCGGGGAGCTGTTTTTT

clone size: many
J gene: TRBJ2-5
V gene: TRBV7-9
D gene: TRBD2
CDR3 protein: CASSWTSGRVRQETQYF
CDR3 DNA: TGTGCCAGCAGCTGGACTAGCGGGAGAGTGAGACAAGAGACCCAGTACTTC

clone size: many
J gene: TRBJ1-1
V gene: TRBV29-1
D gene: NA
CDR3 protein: CSVMGLIRRAEAFF
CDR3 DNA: TGCAGCGTGATGGGTCTCATTCGGCGGGCTGAAGCTTTCTTT

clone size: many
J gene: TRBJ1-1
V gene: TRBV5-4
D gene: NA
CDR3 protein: CASSLTAPGEAFF
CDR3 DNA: TGTGCCAGCAGCTTGACAGCTCCCGGTGAAGCTTTCTTT

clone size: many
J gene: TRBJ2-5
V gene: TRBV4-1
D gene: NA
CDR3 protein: CASSPGATGIQETQYF
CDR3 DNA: TGCGCCAGCAGCCCAGGGGCGACTGGAATCCAAGAGACCCAGTACTTC

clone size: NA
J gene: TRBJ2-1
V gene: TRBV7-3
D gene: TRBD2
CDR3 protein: CASSLTSGLAGNNEQFF
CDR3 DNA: TGTGCCAGCAGCTTAACTTCTGGATTAGCGGGTAACAATGAGCAGTTCTTC

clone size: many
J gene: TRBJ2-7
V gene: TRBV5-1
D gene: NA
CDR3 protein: CASSVNRVEQYF
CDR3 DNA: TGCGCCAGCAGCGTGAACAGGGTCGAGCAGTACTTC

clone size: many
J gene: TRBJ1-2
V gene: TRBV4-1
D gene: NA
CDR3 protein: CASSPRIWVGYTF
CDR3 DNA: TGCGCCAGCAGTCCAAGAATTTGGGTTGGCTACACCTTC

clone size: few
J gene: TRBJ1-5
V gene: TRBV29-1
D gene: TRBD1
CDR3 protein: CSVAGQGFNQPQHF
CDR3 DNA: TGCAGCGTGGCGGGACAGGGGTTCAATCAGCCCCAGCATTTT

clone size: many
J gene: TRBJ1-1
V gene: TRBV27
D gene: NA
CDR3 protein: CASTSYPDSNTEAFF
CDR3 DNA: TGTGCCAGCACCTCTTATCCAGACAGCAACACTGAAGCTTTCTTT

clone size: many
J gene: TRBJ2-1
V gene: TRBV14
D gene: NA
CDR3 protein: CASNPRQGPYNEQFF
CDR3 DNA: TGTGCCAGCAACCCAAGGCAGGGCCCCTACAATGAGCAGTTCTTC

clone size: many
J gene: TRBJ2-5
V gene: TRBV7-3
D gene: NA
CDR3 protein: CASSLTSGSGQETQYF
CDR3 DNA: TGTGCCAGCAGCTTAACCTCGGGTAGCGGACAAGAGACCCAGTACTTC

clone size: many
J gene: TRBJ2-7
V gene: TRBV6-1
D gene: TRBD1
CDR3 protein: CASTRDRGWSQGSYEQYF
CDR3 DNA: TGTGCCAGCACAAGGGACAGGGGATGGTCCCAAGGGTCCTACGAGCAGTACTTC

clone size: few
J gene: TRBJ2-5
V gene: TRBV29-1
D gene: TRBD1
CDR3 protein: CSVETGVETQYF
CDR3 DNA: TGCAGCGTTGAAACAGGGGTAGAGACCCAGTACTTC

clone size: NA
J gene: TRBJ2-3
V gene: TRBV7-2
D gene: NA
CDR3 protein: CASSLVRGSTDTQYF
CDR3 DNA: TGTGCCAGCAGCTTAGTACGGGGGTCCACAGATACGCAGTATTTT

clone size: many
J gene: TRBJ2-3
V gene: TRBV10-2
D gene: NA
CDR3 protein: CASMTSLGGTQYF
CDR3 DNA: TGCGCCAGCATGACTTCGCTGGGGGGTACGCAGTATTTT

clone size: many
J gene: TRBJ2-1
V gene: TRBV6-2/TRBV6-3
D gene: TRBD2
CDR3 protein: CASSPPGRGLVLNEQFF
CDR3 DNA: TGTGCCAGCAGTCCTCCCGGGCGGGGACTAGTTTTAAATGAGCAGTTCTTC

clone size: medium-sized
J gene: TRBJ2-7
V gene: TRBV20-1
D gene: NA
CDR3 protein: CSARDEAGPSYEQYF
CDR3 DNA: TGCAGTGCTAGGGACGAAGCGGGTCCTTCCTACGAGCAGTACTTC

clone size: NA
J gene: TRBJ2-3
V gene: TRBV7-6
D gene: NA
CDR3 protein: CASSRIGTSTQDTQYF
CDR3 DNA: TGTGCCAGCAGCCGGATTGGGACTTCGACGCAAGATACGCAGTATTTT

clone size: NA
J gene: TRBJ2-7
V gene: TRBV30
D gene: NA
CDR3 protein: CAWSSQGDPPYEQYF
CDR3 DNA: TGTGCCTGGAGTTCTCAGGGAGACCCTCCCTACGAGCAGTACTTC

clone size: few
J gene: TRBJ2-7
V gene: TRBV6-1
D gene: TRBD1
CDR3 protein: CASYRDRVREF
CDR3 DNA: TGTGCCAGCTACCGGGACAGGGTTCGAGAGTTC

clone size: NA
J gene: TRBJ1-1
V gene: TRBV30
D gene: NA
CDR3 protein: CAWGIRDSRATEAFF
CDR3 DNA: TGTGCCTGGGGGATCCGAGACAGCCGGGCCACTGAAGCTTTCTTT

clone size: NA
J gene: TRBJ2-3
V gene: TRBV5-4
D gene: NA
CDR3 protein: CASSPGGGVSTDTQYF
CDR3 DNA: TGTGCCAGCAGCCCCGGGGGCGGGGTCAGCACAGATACGCAGTATTTT

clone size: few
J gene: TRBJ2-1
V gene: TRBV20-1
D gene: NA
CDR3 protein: CSAAPAVNEQFF
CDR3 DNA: TGCAGTGCTGCTCCAGCGGTCAATGAGCAGTTCTTC

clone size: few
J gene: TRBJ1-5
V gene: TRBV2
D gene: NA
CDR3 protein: CASSGQGGRQPQHF
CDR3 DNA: TGTGCCAGCAGTGGGCAGGGAGGTCGGCAGCCCCAGCATTTT

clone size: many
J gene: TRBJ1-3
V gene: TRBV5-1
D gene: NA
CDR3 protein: CASSQDSSGNTIYF
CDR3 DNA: TGCGCCAGCAGCCAGGACAGCTCTGGAAACACCATATATTTT

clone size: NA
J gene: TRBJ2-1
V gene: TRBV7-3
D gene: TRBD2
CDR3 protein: CASSPWTSGNEQFF
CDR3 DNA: TGTGCCAGCAGCCCGTGGACTAGCGGGAATGAGCAGTTCTTC

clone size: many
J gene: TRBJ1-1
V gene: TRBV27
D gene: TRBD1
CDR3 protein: CASSAMAGQGLTEAFF
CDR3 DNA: TGTGCCAGCAGTGCGATGGCGGGACAGGGACTTACTGAAGCTTTCTTT

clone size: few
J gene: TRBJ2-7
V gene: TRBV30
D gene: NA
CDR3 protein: CAWSVLRDEQYF
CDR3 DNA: TGTGCCTGGAGTGTACTTCGCGACGAGCAGTACTTC

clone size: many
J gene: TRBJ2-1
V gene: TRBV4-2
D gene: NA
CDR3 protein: CASSQNNEQFF
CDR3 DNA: TGTGCCAGCAGCCAGAACAATGAGCAGTTCTTC

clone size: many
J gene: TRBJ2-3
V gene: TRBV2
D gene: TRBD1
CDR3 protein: CASSVPRGRIVTDTQYF
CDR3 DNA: TGTGCCAGCAGCGTTCCCAGGGGGCGGATTGTCACAGATACGCAGTATTTT

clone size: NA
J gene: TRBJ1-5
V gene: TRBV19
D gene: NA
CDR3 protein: CASRPSTRISNQPQHF
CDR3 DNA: TGTGCCAGTAGGCCCTCTACGCGGATTAGCAATCAGCCCCAGCATTTT

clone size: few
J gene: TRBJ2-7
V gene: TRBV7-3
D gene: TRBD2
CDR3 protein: CASSLTASGTEQYF
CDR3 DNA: TGTGCCAGCAGCTTAACGGCTAGCGGGACCGAGCAGTACTTC

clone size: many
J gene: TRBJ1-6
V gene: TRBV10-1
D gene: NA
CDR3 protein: CASSSTNDSPLHF
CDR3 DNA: TGCGCCAGCAGTTCGACCAATGACTCACCCCTCCACTTT

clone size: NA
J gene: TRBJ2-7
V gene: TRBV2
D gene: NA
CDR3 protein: CARGLLSYEQYF
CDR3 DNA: TGTGCCAGAGGACTGTTGTCCTACGAGCAGTACTTC

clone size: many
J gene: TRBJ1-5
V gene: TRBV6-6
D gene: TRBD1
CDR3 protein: CASRDRVNQPQHF
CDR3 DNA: TGTGCCAGCCGGGACAGGGTCAATCAGCCCCAGCATTTT

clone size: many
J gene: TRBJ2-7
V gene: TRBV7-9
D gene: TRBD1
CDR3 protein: CASSFPSGDRNYEQYF
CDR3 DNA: TGTGCCAGCAGCTTCCCTTCCGGGGACAGAAACTACGAGCAGTACTTC

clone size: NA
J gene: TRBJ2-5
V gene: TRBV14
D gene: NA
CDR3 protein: CASSQERGDSTDKETQYF
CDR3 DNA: TGTGCCAGCAGCCAAGAGAGGGGGGACAGTACGGATAAAGAGACCCAGTACTTC

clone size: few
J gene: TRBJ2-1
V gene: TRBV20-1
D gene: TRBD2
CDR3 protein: CSVPAGTSGNEQFF
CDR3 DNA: TGCAGTGTCCCCGCCGGGACTAGCGGAAATGAGCAGTTCTTC

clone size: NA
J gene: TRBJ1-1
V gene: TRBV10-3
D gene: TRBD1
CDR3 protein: CAISGQGDAEAFF
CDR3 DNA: TGTGCCATCAGCGGACAGGGAGACGCTGAAGCTTTCTTT

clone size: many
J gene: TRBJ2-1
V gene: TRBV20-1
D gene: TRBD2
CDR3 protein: CSARGGRTDYNEQFF
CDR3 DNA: TGCAGTGCTAGGGGCGGGAGGACAGATTACAATGAGCAGTTCTTC

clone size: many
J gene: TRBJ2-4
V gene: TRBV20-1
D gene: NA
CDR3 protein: CSSSYRVMAGPLAKNIQYF
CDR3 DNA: TGCAGCTCTAGTTACAGGGTCATGGCTGGCCCCCTAGCCAAAAACATTCAGTACTTC